This is a list of T cell receptor beta chains from one sample in a study of blood T cells in healthy people across ages. One entry per CDR3 protein results from TCRdb running MiXCR on the 5' RACE reads. Among 550,000 to 700,000 distinct CDR3 sequences listed, approximately 30% were seen once. Sequencing was carried out using blood. The receptors come from a woman in her seventies in good health. Both conserved end residues are part of each CDR3. The D gene is left open where the match is weak. A clone size is listed for some rows: how often the clone was seen (once, few, many), or a class if it is expanded.

length | J | size | D | V | DNA | CDR3
14 | TRBJ2-4 | NA | NA | TRBV20-1 | TGCAGTGCCCCAATCCCGGGACTGGAAAACATTCAGTACTTC | CSAPIPGLENIQYF
15 | TRBJ2-1 | few | TRBD1 | TRBV11-2 | TGTGCCAGCAGCCAGGACAGGGGGCGGCAGGGTGAGCAGTTCTTC | CASSQDRGRQGEQFF
13 | TRBJ1-1 | NA | TRBD1 | TRBV30 | TGTGCCTGGGCCCGGGACAGTAACACTGAAGCTTTCTTT | CAWARDSNTEAFF
10 | TRBJ2-5 | many | NA | TRBV20-1 | TGCAGTGCTAAACAAGAGACCCAGTACTTC | CSAKQETQYF
12 | TRBJ1-5 | few | NA | TRBV18 | TGTGCCAGCTCACCACCAGATCAGCCCCAGCATTTT | CASSPPDQPQHF
16 | TRBJ2-5 | few | NA | TRBV6-2/TRBV6-3 | TGTGCCAGCAGTTACCCCCACGGACAGCCACAAGAGACCCAGTACTTC | CASSYPHGQPQETQYF
15 | TRBJ1-3 | NA | NA | TRBV5-6 | TGTGCCAGCAGCTTCGTTACAGACACTGGAAACACCATATATTTT | CASSFVTDTGNTIYF
14 | TRBJ2-2 | NA | NA | TRBV19 | TGTGCCAGTAGGGGTCCTCCGAACACCGGGGAGCTGTTTTTT | CASRGPPNTGELFF
14 | TRBJ1-2 | NA | NA | TRBV2 | TGTGCCAGCAGTGAAGCGGAAAGGCTCTATGGCTACACCTTC | CASSEAERLYGYTF
14 | TRBJ2-7 | few | NA | TRBV29-1 | TGCAGCGTTGAAGATAGGACGGGGGCCCACGAGCAGTACTTC | CSVEDRTGAHEQYF
13 | TRBJ2-1 | NA | NA | TRBV20-1 | TGCAGTGCTAGAGACCCCGACTACAATGAGCAGTTCTTC | CSARDPDYNEQFF
14 | TRBJ2-5 | few | NA | TRBV7-2 | TGTGCCAGCAGCTCGCCATGGACGCGGGGGACCCAGTACTTC | CASSSPWTRGTQYF
14 | TRBJ1-1 | few | NA | TRBV12-3/TRBV12-4 | TGTGCCAGCACCCTAAGGGCAGCAAACACTGAAGCTTTCTTT | CASTLRAANTEAFF
17 | TRBJ2-7 | few | NA | TRBV7-2 | TGTGCCAGCAGCTTATCTTCTGGACTATTTCCCTCCTACGAGCAGTACTTC | CASSLSSGLFPSYEQYF
17 | TRBJ2-2 | few | TRBD1 | TRBV4-2 | TGTGCCAGCAGCCCTATCCCCGGACAGGGTGGAACCGGGGAGCTGTTTTTT | CASSPIPGQGGTGELFF
11 | TRBJ1-5 | NA | NA | TRBV7-9 | TGTGCCAGCAGCCTAAAACGACTCAAGCATTTT | CASSLKRLKHF
11 | TRBJ2-5 | many | NA | TRBV11-2 | TGTGCCAGCAGCTCCCCAAGGACCCAGTACTTC | CASSSPRTQYF
13 | TRBJ2-2 | NA | TRBD1 | TRBV12-3/TRBV12-4 | TGTGCCAGCAGAGGGGGCGTGACCGGGGAGCTGTTTTTT | CASRGGVTGELFF
12 | TRBJ1-5 | NA | NA | TRBV19 | TGTGCCAGTAGTGGGGCTTATGGGCCCCAGCATTTT | CASSGAYGPQHF
16 | TRBJ2-7 | many | TRBD2 | TRBV6-5 | TGTGCCAGCAGAGGGGGACTAGCGGGGGGTAACTACGAGCAGTACTTC | CASRGGLAGGNYEQYF
13 | TRBJ1-6 | few | NA | TRBV7-2 | TGTGCCAGCAGCTCTTACATTAATTCACCCCTCCACTTT | CASSSYINSPLHF
17 | TRBJ2-7 | NA | NA | TRBV9 | TGTGCCAGCAGCGTAGCTACGTCACCGGGGACTGTCTACGAGCAGTACTTC | CASSVATSPGTVYEQYF
13 | TRBJ1-1 | NA | NA | TRBV7-9 | TGTGCCAGCAGCATCACGAGGGACACTGAAGCTTTCTTT | CASSITRDTEAFF
13 | TRBJ2-7 | NA | TRBD2 | TRBV20-1 | TGCAGTGCTAGTTTCGGGGGGGGGTACGAGCAGTACTTC | CSASFGGGYEQYF
15 | TRBJ2-3 | few | NA | TRBV25-1 | TGTGCCAGCAGTGAATATGTTAGCCACCCCGATACGCAGTATTTT | CASSEYVSHPDTQYF
16 | TRBJ2-4 | NA | NA | TRBV10-3 | TGTGCCATCAGTGAGTCGGAGGGAACTGCCAAAAACATTCAGTACTTC | CAISESEGTAKNIQYF
16 | TRBJ2-5 | few | TRBD2 | TRBV6-6 | TGTGCCAGCAGGGGGACCAAACTAGCGGGCAAAGAGACCCAGTACTTC | CASRGTKLAGKETQYF
15 | TRBJ1-3 | NA | NA | TRBV7-3 | TGTGCCAGCAGCTCCGGTGGGGGGGACGGAAACACCATATATTTT | CASSSGGGDGNTIYF
13 | TRBJ2-5 | few | NA | TRBV6-1 | TGTGCCAGCAGAAAGACTAGCCAAGAGACCCAGTACTTC | CASRKTSQETQYF
16 | TRBJ2-3 | NA | NA | TRBV24-1 | TGTGCCACCGGTGATTCTAGGCGCGGTCCCCCAGATACGCAGTATTTT | CATGDSRRGPPDTQYF
13 | TRBJ1-2 | few | NA | TRBV10-1 | TGCGCCAGCAGGGATGAGACAGCCTATGGCTACACCTTC | CASRDETAYGYTF
16 | TRBJ2-2 | NA | NA | TRBV6-2/TRBV6-3 | TGTGCCAGCAGTACACCATCCGGGCGGGGCACCGGGGAGCTGTTTTTT | CASSTPSGRGTGELFF
13 | TRBJ2-5 | few | TRBD2 | TRBV12-5 | TGTGCTAGTGTGGCGGGGGGGCAGGAGACCCAGTACTTC | CASVAGGQETQYF
14 | TRBJ2-7 | NA | NA | TRBV20-1 | TGCAGTGCTTCATCCGGGACTCAAGGCTACGAGCAGTACTTC | CSASSGTQGYEQYF
15 | TRBJ2-7 | NA | TRBD2 | TRBV12-3/TRBV12-4 | TGTGCCAGCAGTTTTATAGCGGGGGGCTTCTACGAGCAGTACTTC | CASSFIAGGFYEQYF
16 | TRBJ2-7 | NA | TRBD1 | TRBV20-1 | TGCAGTGCCCTTAATGACAGGGTTACGGTCGTCGACGAGCAGTACTTC | CSALNDRVTVVDEQYF
13 | TRBJ2-2 | few | NA | TRBV4-2 | TGTGCCAGCAGCCAGGGGACTGCCGGGGAGCTGTTTTTT | CASSQGTAGELFF
15 | TRBJ1-2 | few | NA | TRBV21-1 | TGTGCCAGCAGCTCCCTGGGAGGGACCGTGGGGGGCTACACCTTC | CASSSLGGTVGGYTF
17 | TRBJ2-6 | few | NA | TRBV12-3/TRBV12-4 | TGTGCCAGCAGTCCCGGGGGGACACGGTCTGGGGCCAACGTCCTGACTTTC | CASSPGGTRSGANVLTF
13 | TRBJ2-5 | NA | NA | TRBV18 | TGTGCCAGCTCACCAATAGCGTTAGAGACCCAGTACTTC | CASSPIALETQYF
13 | TRBJ2-5 | NA | TRBD2 | TRBV6-5 | TGTGCCAGTTACACTAGCGGCCAAGAGACCCAGTACTTC | CASYTSGQETQYF